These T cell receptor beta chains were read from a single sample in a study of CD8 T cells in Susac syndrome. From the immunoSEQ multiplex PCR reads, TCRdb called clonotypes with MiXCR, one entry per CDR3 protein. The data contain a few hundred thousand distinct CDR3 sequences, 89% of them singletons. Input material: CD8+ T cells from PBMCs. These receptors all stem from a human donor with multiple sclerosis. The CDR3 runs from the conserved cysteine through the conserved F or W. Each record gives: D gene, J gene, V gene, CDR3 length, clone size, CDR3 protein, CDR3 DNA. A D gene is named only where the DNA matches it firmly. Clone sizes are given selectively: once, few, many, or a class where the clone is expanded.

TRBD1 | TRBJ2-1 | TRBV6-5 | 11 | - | CASLRGNEQFF | TGTGCCAGCCTCAGGGGGAATGAGCAGTTCTTC
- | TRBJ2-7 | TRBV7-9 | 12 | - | CASSHQLTVQYF | TGTGCCAGCAGCCACCAACTCACCGTGCAGTACTTC
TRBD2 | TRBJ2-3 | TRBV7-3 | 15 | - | CASSLKTSGTDTQYF | TGTGCCAGCAGCCTCAAAACTAGCGGCACAGATACGCAGTATTTT
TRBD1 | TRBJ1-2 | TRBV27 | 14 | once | CASSLTGGQDGYTF | TGTGCCAGCAGTTTGACAGGGGGCCAAGATGGCTACACCTTC
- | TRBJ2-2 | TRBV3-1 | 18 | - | CASSQASRFLMNTGELFF | TGTGCCAGCAGCCAAGCCAGCCGATTTCTTATGAACACCGGGGAGCTGTTTTTT
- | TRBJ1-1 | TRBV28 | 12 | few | CASSLQNTEAFF | TGTGCCAGCAGTTTACAGAACACTGAAGCTTTCTTT
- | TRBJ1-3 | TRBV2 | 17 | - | CASSEGVAAGAGNTIYF | TGTGCCAGCAGTGAAGGAGTAGCGGCAGGGGCCGGAAACACCATATATTTT
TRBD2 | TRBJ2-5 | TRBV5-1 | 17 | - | CASSFRQGTSGSETQYF | TGCGCCAGCAGCTTCAGGCAGGGGACTAGCGGGAGTGAGACCCAGTACTTC
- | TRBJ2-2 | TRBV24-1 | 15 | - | CATSDFSGGTGELFF | TGTGCCACCAGTGATTTCTCGGGTGGCACCGGGGAGCTGTTTTTT
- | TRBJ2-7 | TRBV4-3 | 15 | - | CASSQVGGSGYEQYF | TGCGCCAGCAGCCAGGTGGGGGGTAGCGGCTACGAGCAGTACTTC
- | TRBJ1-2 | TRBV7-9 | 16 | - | CASSPRTASLNYGYTF | TGTGCCAGCAGCCCCAGGACAGCTTCCCTTAACTATGGCTACACCTTC
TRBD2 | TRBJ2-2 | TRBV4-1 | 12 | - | CASSQDLGGIFF | TGCGCCAGCAGCCAAGATCTGGGGGGGATTTTTTTT
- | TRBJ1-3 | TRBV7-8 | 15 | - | CASSLAQGSGNTIYF | TGTGCCAGCAGCTTAGCTCAGGGCTCTGGAAACACCATATATTTT
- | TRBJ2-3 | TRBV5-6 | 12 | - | CASSPLGDTQYF | TGTGCCAGCAGCCCCCTAGGAGATACGCAGTATTTT
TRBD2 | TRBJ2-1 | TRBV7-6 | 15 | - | CASSLVAGDYAEQFF | TGTGCCAGCAGCTTAGTAGCGGGAGATTATGCAGAGCAGTTCTTC
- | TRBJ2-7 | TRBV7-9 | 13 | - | CASSSRGFYEQYF | TGTGCCAGCAGCTCCCGGGGTTTTTACGAGCAGTACTTC
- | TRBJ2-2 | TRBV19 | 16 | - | CASSMLWGDGTGELFF | TGTGCCAGTAGTATGCTCTGGGGCGACGGAACCGGGGAGCTGTTTTTT
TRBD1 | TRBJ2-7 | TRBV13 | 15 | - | CASINAGQGYHEQYF | TGTGCCAGCATTAACGCGGGACAGGGCTACCACGAGCAGTACTTC
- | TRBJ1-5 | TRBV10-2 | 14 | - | CASSDWGGNQPQHF | TGCGCCAGCAGTGACTGGGGTGGGAATCAGCCCCAGCATTTT
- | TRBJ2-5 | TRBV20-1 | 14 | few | CSANDLRREETQYF | TGCAGTGCTAACGATCTGCGCCGTGAAGAGACCCAGTACTTC